This passage covers 19 T cell receptor beta chains from one sample sequenced in a study of T cell responses to AZD1222 COVID-19 vaccine. The assay was immunoSEQ multiplex PCR, and TCRdb's table has in-frame clones only and misses some. This repertoire shows under 200,000 clones, roughly 93% found once; its top ten account for about 3.9%. The specimen comprised peripheral blood, sampled on day 0 of AZD1222 vaccination. Every receptor here comes from an adult in good health.

This clone was counted a single time. The chain couples TRBV12-5 to TRBJ1-6; no clear D. The germline gives CDR1 LGHNT, CDR2 FRNRAP. With 2 bases removed from V and 6 bases from J, the gap between germline ends came to 5 bases. CDR3 length: 13 amino acids. The chain's CDR3 is CASGLRLNSPLHF. The CDR3 nucleotides are TGTGCTAGTGGTTTGCGGCTTAATTCACCCCTCCACTTT.

This chain links TRBV5-1 with TRBJ2-1; D is uncertain. The CDR3 is 13 residues long. CDR1 is SGHRS and CDR2 is YFSETQ in the germline V gene. V dropped 0 bases and J dropped 9 bases, with 10 bases sitting between them. The CDR3 sequence is CASSLVSIAEQFF. CDR3 sequence (DNA): TGCGCCAGCAGCTTGGTGTCGATTGCTGAGCAGTTCTTC. The variable domain in full, with the rest retrieved from reference TRBV5-1 and TRBJ2-1, is KAGVTQTPRYLIKTRGQQVTLSCSPISGHRSVSWYQQTPGQGLQFLFEYFSETQRNKGNFPGRFSGRQFSNSRSEMNVSTLELGDSALYLCASSLVSIAEQFFGPGTRLTVL.

This clone has only one observation. The chain combines TRBV27 with TRBJ2-3, with D possibly matching TRBD1 (5 bases). Germline-derived CDR1 and CDR2 are MNHEY and SMNVEV (reference sequence). The ends were cut back, 2 bases at V and 8 bases at J, with 14 bases in the middle. The CDR3 spans 14 residues. CDR3 region: CASSLLGAWGTQYF. For the CDR3, the DNA is TGTGCCAGCAGTTTACTTGGGGCGTGGGGTACGCAGTATTTT.

This sequence joins TRBV2 and TRBJ1-3; D possibly corresponds to TRBD1 (6 bases). The CDR3 length is 15 residues. Trimming pared 10 bases from V and 7 bases from J, leaving 23 bases between. Germline loops: CDR1 SNHLY, CDR2 FYNNEI. CDR3 loop: CATLLSGAAGNTIYF. CDR3 coding DNA: TGTGCCACCCTTCTTTCAGGGGCCGCCGGGAACACCATATATTTT.

The chain has TRBV13 and TRBJ2-7; TRBD1 or TRBD2 may be the D gene (5 bases each). The CDR3 consists of 14 residues. V was clipped by 1 base and J by 2 bases, with 9 bases between them. Germline CDR1 reads PRHDT; CDR2 reads FYEKMQ (reference sequence). DNA for the CDR3: TGTGCCAGCAGCTTAGCGGGACCAGCCTACGAGCAGTACTTC. This translates into CASSLAGPAYEQYF.

The chain is built from TRBV3-1 (or the pseudogene TRBV3-2) and TRBJ2-7; a possible D gene is TRBD1 (6 bases). The V gene lost 1 base and the J gene lost 3 bases, with 10 bases spanning the gap. This CDR3 contains 14 residues. Germline lookup yields CDR1 LGHDT and CDR2 YNNKEL (reference sequence). The CDR3 DNA follows: TGTGCCAGCAGCCAAGGGGGGCCACGCTACGAGCAGTACTTC. It is translated as CASSQGGPRYEQYF.

The J gene is TRBJ2-2, the V gene TRBV5-4, with 8 bases aligning to TRBD2. Germline values: CDR1 SGHNT, CDR2 YYREEE (reference sequence). V was clipped by 4 bases and J by 6 bases; unmatched bases: 11. This CDR3 is 16 amino acids long. The CDR3 sequence is CASSPSFSGIPGELFF. The CDR3 coding sequence is TGTGCCAGCAGCCCGAGTTTTAGCGGGATCCCCGGGGAGCTGTTTTTT.

The genes are TRBV5-1 and TRBJ1-3; maybe TRBD1 (5 bases). Deletions cut 4 bases from V and 0 bases from J, with 11 bases between. Germline CDR1 SGHRS, CDR2 YFSETQ. CDR3 length: 15 residues. CDR3 DNA: TGCGCCAGCAGCCGGGACGGTGACTCTGGAAACACCATATATTTT. Protein product: CASSRDGDSGNTIYF.

The chain links TRBV5-6 to TRBJ1-5; 7 nucleotides agree with TRBD1. V lost 0 bases, J lost 9 bases, and 12 bases stayed unmatched. Germline V gene lookup returns CDR1 SGHDT and CDR2 YYEEEE. The CDR3 consists of 16 residues. CDR3 sequence (DNA): TGTGCCAGCAGCTTGGGACGGCGGACAGGATTAGGGCCCCAGCATTTT. This encodes CASSLGRRTGLGPQHF.

The rearrangement joins TRBV18 to TRBJ1-2, with no clear D. CDR1 is KGHSH and CDR2 is LQKENI in the germline V gene. V was pared by 3 bases and J by 1 base, with 39 bases between. CDR3 length: 24 amino acids. This CDR3 reads CASSPPGLYKSDRTWSELNYGYTF. As DNA, the CDR3 is TGTGCCAGCTCACCTCCGGGCCTTTATAAGTCTGACCGAACTTGGTCAGAACTTAACTATGGCTACACCTTC.

The chain employs TRBV5-5 and TRBJ1-1, with unresolved D. Trimming pared 0 bases from V and 0 bases from J, leaving 9 bases between. Per germline, CDR1 SGHKS and CDR2 YYEKEE (reference sequence). CDR3 length equals 15 residues. The CDR3, as DNA: TGTGCCAGCAGCTTGGATGGGGAAATGAACACTGAAGCTTTCTTT. Encoded protein: CASSLDGEMNTEAFF.

The J gene is TRBJ1-2, the V gene TRBV14; D is unclear. This CDR3 contains 13 residues. Germline CDR1 SGHDN, CDR2 FVKESK. Deletions cut 0 bases from V and 7 bases from J, with 9 bases between. The CDR3 is CASSQDYTTGYTF. The CDR3 DNA sequence: TGTGCCAGCAGCCAAGACTATACTACTGGCTACACCTTC. The variable domain in full, with the rest retrieved from reference TRBV14 and TRBJ1-2, is EAGVTQFPSHSVIEKGQTVTLRCDPISGHDNLYWYRRVMGKEIKFLLHFVKESKQDESGMPNNRFLAERTGGTYSTLKVQPAELEDSGVYFCASSQDYTTGYTFGSGTRLTVV.

V gene TRBV2 combines with J gene TRBJ2-1; TRBD2 agrees at 7 bases. This CDR3 contains 13 residues. J lost 4 bases, V lost 8 bases, and 5 bases had no gene match. The germline V gene has CDR1 SNHLY and CDR2 FYNNEI. DNA of the CDR3: TGTGCCAGCGTCAGCGGGGATTACAATGAGCAGTTCTTC. It translates to CASVSGDYNEQFF.

The rearrangement links TRBV7-9 to TRBJ1-1, with a weak D call TRBD1 (5 bases). This CDR3 has 15 residues. The germline V gene has CDR1 SEHNR and CDR2 FQNEAQ (reference sequence). The V and J ends lost 2 bases and 1 base respectively, with 11 bases between them. DNA of the CDR3: TGTGCCAGCAGCTTAATCCAGGGAACGAACACTGAAGCTTTCTTT. It encodes CASSLIQGTNTEAFF. Complete variable domain (other parts from reference TRBV7-9 and TRBJ1-1): DTGVSQNPRHKITKRGQNVTFRCDPISEHNRLYWYRQTLGQGPEFLTYFQNEAQLEKSRLLSDRFSAERPKGSFSTLEIQRTEQGDSAMYLCASSLIQGTNTEAFFGQGTRLTVV.

The V gene is TRBV4-1, the J gene TRBJ1-2, with D perhaps TRBD1 (5 bases). Germline V CDR1 and CDR2: MGHRA, YSYEKL. The CDR3 has 18 residues. The germline V and J ends were trimmed by 5 bases and 4 bases, with 26 bases remaining between them. CDR3 amino acids: CASSATGTQSQRGYGYTF. CDR3 bases: TGCGCCAGCAGCGCAACCGGGACTCAAAGCCAAAGGGGCTATGGCTACACCTTC.

The chain couples TRBV2 to TRBJ2-2; D perhaps matches TRBD1 (5 bases). The germline gives CDR1 SNHLY, CDR2 FYNNEI. Between the trimmed V and J ends, which lost 10 bases and 2 bases, there was a span of 23 bases. This CDR3 has 17 amino acids. The CDR3 region has the DNA TGTGCCATCCCAAGAGTCCCGAGACAGCAAAACACCGGGGAGCTGTTTTTT. Amino acid sequence: CAIPRVPRQQNTGELFF.

This clone was found once. The J gene is TRBJ2-1, the V gene TRBV14; D is possibly TRBD1 (5 bases). The ends were cut back, 1 base at V and 2 bases at J, with 9 bases in the middle. The CDR3 sequence is 15 residues long. Germline CDR1 is SGHDN and CDR2 is FVKESK. The CDR3 loop reads CASSQGRVPYNEQFF. The CDR3 DNA is TGTGCCAGCAGCCAAGGCAGGGTCCCCTACAATGAGCAGTTCTTC.

The chain links TRBV27 to TRBJ2-7; D is ambiguous. CDR1 is MNHEY and CDR2 is SMNVEV in the germline V gene (reference sequence). CDR3 length: 12 amino acids. The V end was cut by 6 bases, the J end by 5 bases, with 11 bases between. The CDR3 region has the DNA TGTGCCAGCAGGTATGGTGGCAACGAGCAGTACTTC. The encoded protein is CASRYGGNEQYF.

This clone was observed a handful of times. In DNA, the CDR3 is TGTGCCAGCAGTGACGACTTGGGGGGAACCACCGGGGAGCTGTTTTTT. Its protein product is CASSDDLGGTTGELFF. The rearrangement uses TRBV6-4 and TRBJ2-2; tentatively, D is TRBD2 (6 bases). Germline loops: CDR1 MRHNA, CDR2 SNTAGT. The CDR3 has 16 amino acids. The V and J ends lost 2 bases and 4 bases respectively, with 14 bases between them.